This is a list of T cell receptor beta chains from one sample in a study of T cell responses to AZD1222 COVID-19 vaccine. TCRdb keeps only in-frame clones here, not all; method: immunoSEQ multiplex PCR. The sample has 120,000 to 150,000 clones, about 92% seen once; the top ten hold 4% to 5.5%. Source: peripheral blood, taken on day 0 of AZD1222 vaccination. These receptor sequences come from an adult in good health. Each CDR3 is given with its conserved first and last residue. A D gene is named only where the DNA matches it firmly. Not every row has a clone size; where given, it reads once, few, many or a size class.

d_gene: .
abundance: .
v_gene: TRBV11-2
j_gene: TRBJ2-1
CDR3nt: TGTGCCAGCAGCTCACTCCAGGGGAAGGGTGAGCAGTTCTTC
CDR3aa: CASSSLQGKGEQFF

d_gene: .
abundance: once
v_gene: TRBV6-5
j_gene: TRBJ1-1
CDR3nt: TGTGCCAGCAGGATAGGGGGAATCACTGAAGCTTTCTTT
CDR3aa: CASRIGGITEAFF

d_gene: .
abundance: .
v_gene: TRBV5-1
j_gene: TRBJ1-4
CDR3nt: TGCGCCAGCAGCTTGGACGATTTTAATGAAAAACTGTTTTTT
CDR3aa: CASSLDDFNEKLFF

d_gene: TRBD1
abundance: .
v_gene: TRBV10-3
j_gene: TRBJ1-2
CDR3nt: TGTGCCATCAGTGACTTAGGGACAGGTCACGGTGGCTACACCTTC
CDR3aa: CAISDLGTGHGGYTF

d_gene: TRBD1
abundance: .
v_gene: TRBV5-4
j_gene: TRBJ2-2
CDR3nt: TGTGCCAGCAGCTTGGGGACAGGGGGCACCGGGGAGCTGTTTTTT
CDR3aa: CASSLGTGGTGELFF

d_gene: .
abundance: .
v_gene: TRBV5-5
j_gene: TRBJ2-7
CDR3nt: TGTGCCAGCAGCCCCCGTGAGTCGGGGCAGTACTTC
CDR3aa: CASSPRESGQYF

d_gene: TRBD1
abundance: few
v_gene: TRBV12-3/TRBV12-4
j_gene: TRBJ1-4
CDR3nt: TGTGCCAGCAGACCCACAGGGGGGGAAAAACTGTTTTTT
CDR3aa: CASRPTGGEKLFF

d_gene: TRBD2
abundance: once
v_gene: TRBV5-7
j_gene: TRBJ2-2
CDR3nt: TGTGCCAGCAGCCACCATCAGCGGGAGGCCGGGGAGCTGTTTTTT
CDR3aa: CASSHHQREAGELFF

d_gene: TRBD2
abundance: .
v_gene: TRBV6-5
j_gene: TRBJ2-7
CDR3nt: TGTGCCGCCCGAACTAGCGGGAGCGGGGGCGAGCAGTACTTC
CDR3aa: CAARTSGSGGEQYF

d_gene: TRBD1
abundance: few
v_gene: TRBV19
j_gene: TRBJ2-2
CDR3nt: TGTGCCAGTAGCCCGGGACAGGCGAACACCGGGGAGCTGTTTTTT
CDR3aa: CASSPGQANTGELFF

d_gene: TRBD1
abundance: .
v_gene: TRBV3-1/TRBV3-2
j_gene: TRBJ1-1
CDR3nt: TGTGCCAGCAGCCAAGCCGGGACAGGGGGAACTGAAGCTTTCTTT
CDR3aa: CASSQAGTGGTEAFF

d_gene: .
abundance: .
v_gene: TRBV19
j_gene: TRBJ2-3
CDR3nt: TGTGCCAGTAGTATAGATCGACATCCCACAGATACGCAGTATTTT
CDR3aa: CASSIDRHPTDTQYF

d_gene: .
abundance: .
v_gene: TRBV2
j_gene: TRBJ2-2
CDR3nt: TGTGCCAGCGGGGTGGGGGGACCTTATAACACCGGGGAGCTGTTTTTT
CDR3aa: CASGVGGPYNTGELFF

d_gene: .
abundance: .
v_gene: TRBV5-1
j_gene: TRBJ2-2
CDR3nt: TGCGCCAGCAGCTCGAACTTCCATTCAGGACGTGCCCCCGGGGAGCTGTTTTTT
CDR3aa: CASSSNFHSGRAPGELFF

d_gene: TRBD1
abundance: .
v_gene: TRBV11-2
j_gene: TRBJ1-2
CDR3nt: TGTGCCAGCAGTCCGGTTGGGACAGGGGGCACAGGCTACACCTTC
CDR3aa: CASSPVGTGGTGYTF

d_gene: TRBD1
abundance: .
v_gene: TRBV15
j_gene: TRBJ2-5
CDR3nt: TGTGCCACCAGCAGAGACGGACAGGGGCAAGAGACCCAGTACTTC
CDR3aa: CATSRDGQGQETQYF

d_gene: .
abundance: once
v_gene: TRBV28
j_gene: TRBJ2-7
CDR3nt: TGTGCCAGCTTTACAACCGGGTACGAGCAGTACTTC
CDR3aa: CASFTTGYEQYF

d_gene: .
abundance: .
v_gene: TRBV7-2
j_gene: TRBJ1-2
CDR3nt: TGTGCCAGCAGCTTAGCCGGGCTCTATGGCTACACCTTC
CDR3aa: CASSLAGLYGYTF

d_gene: TRBD1
abundance: .
v_gene: TRBV7-4
j_gene: TRBJ1-5
CDR3nt: TGTGCCAGCAGACCAGGACAGGGCAGATACAATCAGCCCCAGCATTTT
CDR3aa: CASRPGQGRYNQPQHF

d_gene: .
abundance: once
v_gene: TRBV4-2
j_gene: TRBJ2-7
CDR3nt: TGTGCCAGCAGCCAAGATCGTCTGATCTCTAACGAGCAGTACTTC
CDR3aa: CASSQDRLISNEQYF

d_gene: .
abundance: .
v_gene: TRBV18
j_gene: TRBJ1-2
CDR3nt: TGTGCCAGCTCTCCTGATCTAGCAGGTGGCTACACCTTC
CDR3aa: CASSPDLAGGYTF

d_gene: TRBD2
abundance: .
v_gene: TRBV27
j_gene: TRBJ2-3
CDR3nt: TGTGCCAGCAGCGGACTAGCGGGAAGGGATACGCAGTATTTT
CDR3aa: CASSGLAGRDTQYF

d_gene: TRBD1
abundance: .
v_gene: TRBV7-9
j_gene: TRBJ2-7
CDR3nt: TGTGCCAGCAGCGGGACAGGACTCTACGAGCAGTACTTC
CDR3aa: CASSGTGLYEQYF

d_gene: TRBD1
abundance: .
v_gene: TRBV7-2
j_gene: TRBJ2-4
CDR3nt: TGTGCCAGCAGCTCGCGGACAGGGGCCAAAAACATTCAGTACTTC
CDR3aa: CASSSRTGAKNIQYF

d_gene: TRBD1
abundance: .
v_gene: TRBV19
j_gene: TRBJ1-4
CDR3nt: TGTGCCAGTAGTACAGACAGGGTGGTGGGGTTTTTT
CDR3aa: CASSTDRVVGFF

d_gene: .
abundance: once
v_gene: TRBV29-1
j_gene: TRBJ2-7
CDR3nt: TGCAGCGTTGAATGGGACTACGAGCAGTACTTC
CDR3aa: CSVEWDYEQYF

d_gene: .
abundance: .
v_gene: TRBV7-9
j_gene: TRBJ1-1
CDR3nt: TGTGCCAGCAGCTTGGGGGGCCGGGGGGCTTTCTTT
CDR3aa: CASSLGGRGAFF